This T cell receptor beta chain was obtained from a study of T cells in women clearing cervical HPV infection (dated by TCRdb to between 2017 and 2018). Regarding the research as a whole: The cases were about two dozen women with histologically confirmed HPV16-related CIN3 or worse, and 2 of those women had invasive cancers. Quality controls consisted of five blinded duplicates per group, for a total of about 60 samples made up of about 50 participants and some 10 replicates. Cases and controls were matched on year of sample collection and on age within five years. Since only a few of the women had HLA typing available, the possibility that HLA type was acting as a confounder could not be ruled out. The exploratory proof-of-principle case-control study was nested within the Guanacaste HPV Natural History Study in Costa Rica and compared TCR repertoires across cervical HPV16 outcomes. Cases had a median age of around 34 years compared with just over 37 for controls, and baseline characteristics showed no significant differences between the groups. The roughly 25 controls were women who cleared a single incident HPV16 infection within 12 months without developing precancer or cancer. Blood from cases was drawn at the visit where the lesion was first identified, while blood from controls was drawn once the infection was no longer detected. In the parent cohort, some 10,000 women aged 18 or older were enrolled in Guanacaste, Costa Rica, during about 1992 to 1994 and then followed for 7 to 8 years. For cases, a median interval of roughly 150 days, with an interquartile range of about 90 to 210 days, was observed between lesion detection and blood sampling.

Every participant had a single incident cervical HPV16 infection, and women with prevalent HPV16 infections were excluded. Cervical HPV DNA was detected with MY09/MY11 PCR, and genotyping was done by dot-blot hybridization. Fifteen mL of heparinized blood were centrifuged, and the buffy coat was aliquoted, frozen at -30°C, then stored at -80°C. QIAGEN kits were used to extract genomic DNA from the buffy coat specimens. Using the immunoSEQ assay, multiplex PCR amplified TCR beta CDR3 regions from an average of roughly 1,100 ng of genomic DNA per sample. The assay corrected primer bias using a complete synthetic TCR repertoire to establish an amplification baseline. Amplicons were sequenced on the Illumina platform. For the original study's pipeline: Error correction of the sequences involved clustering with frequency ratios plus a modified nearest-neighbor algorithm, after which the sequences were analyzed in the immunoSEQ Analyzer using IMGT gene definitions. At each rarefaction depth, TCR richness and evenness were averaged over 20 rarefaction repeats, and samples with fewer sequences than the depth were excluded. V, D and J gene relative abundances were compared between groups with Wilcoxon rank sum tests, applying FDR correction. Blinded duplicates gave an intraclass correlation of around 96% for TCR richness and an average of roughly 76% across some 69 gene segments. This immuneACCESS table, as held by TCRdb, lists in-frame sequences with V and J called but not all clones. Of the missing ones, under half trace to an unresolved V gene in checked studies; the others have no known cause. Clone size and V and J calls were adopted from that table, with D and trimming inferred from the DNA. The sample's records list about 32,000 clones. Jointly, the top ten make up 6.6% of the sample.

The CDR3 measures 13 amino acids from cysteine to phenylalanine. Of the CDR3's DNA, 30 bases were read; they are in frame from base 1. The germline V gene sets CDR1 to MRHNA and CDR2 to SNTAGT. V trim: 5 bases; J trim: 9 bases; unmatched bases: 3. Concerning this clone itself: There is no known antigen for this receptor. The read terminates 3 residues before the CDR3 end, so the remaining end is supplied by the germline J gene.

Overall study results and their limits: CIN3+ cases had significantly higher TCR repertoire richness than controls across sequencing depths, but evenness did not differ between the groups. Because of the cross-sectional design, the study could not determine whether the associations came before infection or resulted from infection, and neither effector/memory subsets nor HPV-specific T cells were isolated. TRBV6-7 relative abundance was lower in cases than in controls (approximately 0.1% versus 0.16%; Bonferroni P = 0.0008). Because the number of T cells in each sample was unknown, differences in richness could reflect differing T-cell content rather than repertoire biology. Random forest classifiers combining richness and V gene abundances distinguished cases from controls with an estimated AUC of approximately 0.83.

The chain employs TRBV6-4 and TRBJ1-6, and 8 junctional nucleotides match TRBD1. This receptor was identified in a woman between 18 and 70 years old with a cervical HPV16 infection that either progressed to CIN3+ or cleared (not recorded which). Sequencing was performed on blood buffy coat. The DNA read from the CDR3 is TGTGCCAGCAGTCCCGGACAGGGTTCACCC. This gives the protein CASSPGQGSP. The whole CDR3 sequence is CASSPGQGSPLHF.